The entry that follows covers one T cell receptor beta chain sequence. Its specificity is not known. This specimen comes from a study of shared clonotypes between healthy human individuals. Overall study: CD4 naive and memory got three plates each, CD8 naive two, CD8 memory one. Study outcomes and limitations: Clonotypes shared by all four sorted-subset donors had higher generation probabilities than non-shared clonotypes.

About 30,000 T cell genomes, or 200 to 250 ng DNA, went into the sorted-subset replicate PCRs. The table came from immunoSEQ multiplex PCR; TCRdb's copy has only in-frame clones and leaves some out. Of more than 400,000 clones in the sample, 95% to 97% are singletons; the top ten hold under 0.06%. CD45RA+ naive and CD45RA-negative memory subsets were separated from CD4+ cells. Deletions cut 8 bases from V and 4 bases from J, with 18 bases between. The V gene's germline CDR1 is MDHEN and CDR2 SYDVKM. CDR3 size: 15 residues. This chain joins TRBV28 and TRBJ1-5; D is perhaps TRBD1 (6 bases). The material sequenced was naive CD4+ T cells sorted from blood. The subset here: CD45RA+ positively selected. This sequence originates from a woman aged 30 to 39 in good health. Here the CDR3 DNA reads TGTGCCAGCTCTACTGACGGACAGCCTAATCAGCCCCAGCATTTT. It codes for CASSTDGQPNQPQHF.